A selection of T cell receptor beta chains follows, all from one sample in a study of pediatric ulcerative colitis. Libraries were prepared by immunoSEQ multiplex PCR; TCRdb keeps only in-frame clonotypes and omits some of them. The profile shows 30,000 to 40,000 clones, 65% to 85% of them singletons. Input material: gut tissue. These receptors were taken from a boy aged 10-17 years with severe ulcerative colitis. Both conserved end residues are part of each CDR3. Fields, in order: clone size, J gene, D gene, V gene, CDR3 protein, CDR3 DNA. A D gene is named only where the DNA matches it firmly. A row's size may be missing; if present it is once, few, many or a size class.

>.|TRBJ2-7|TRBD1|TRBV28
CASSFFADRRYEQYF
TGTGCCAGCAGTTTCTTTGCGGACAGGCGTTACGAGCAGTACTTC
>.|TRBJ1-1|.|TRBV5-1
CASSLEWRGTEAFF
TGCGCCAGCAGCTTGGAATGGAGGGGCACTGAAGCTTTCTTT
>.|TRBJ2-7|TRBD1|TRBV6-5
CASRDRGLYHEQYF
TGTGCCAGCAGGGACAGGGGGCTTTACCACGAGCAGTACTTC
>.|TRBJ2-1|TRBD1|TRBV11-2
CASSLTGTGFYNEQFF
TGTGCCAGCAGCCTCACCGGGACAGGGTTCTACAATGAGCAGTTCTTC
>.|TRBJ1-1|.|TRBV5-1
CASSPDGQTEAFF
TGCGCCAGCAGCCCGGACGGGCAGACTGAAGCTTTCTTT
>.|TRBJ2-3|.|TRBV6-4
CASSDSGSGTDTQYF
TGTGCCAGCAGTGACTCGGGTAGCGGTACAGATACGCAGTATTTT
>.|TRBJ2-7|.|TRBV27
CASSGRGRGESYEQYF
TGTGCCAGCAGCGGACGTGGCAGGGGAGAATCCTACGAGCAGTACTTC
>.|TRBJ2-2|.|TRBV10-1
CASSESKHRNTGELFF
TGCGCCAGCAGTGAGTCGAAACACCGGAACACCGGGGAGCTGTTTTTT
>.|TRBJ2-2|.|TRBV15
CATSGNYDSITGELFF
TGTGCCACCAGCGGCAACTACGACAGCATTACCGGGGAGCTGTTTTTT
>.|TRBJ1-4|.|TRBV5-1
CASSSSRGLNEKLFF
TGCGCCAGCAGCTCCTCCCGGGGCTTGAATGAAAAACTGTTTTTT
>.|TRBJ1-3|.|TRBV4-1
CASSQDPGGGRSGNTIYF
TGCGCCAGCAGCCAAGATCCTGGGGGCGGCCGCTCTGGAAACACCATATATTTT
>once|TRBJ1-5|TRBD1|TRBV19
CASFSGTASYSNQPQHF
TGTGCCAGTTTCTCCGGGACAGCGAGTTATAGCAATCAGCCCCAGCATTTT
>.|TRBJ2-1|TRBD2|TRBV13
CASSWGGRLGSYNEQFF
TGTGCCAGCAGCTGGGGAGGGCGGCTGGGCTCCTACAATGAGCAGTTCTTC
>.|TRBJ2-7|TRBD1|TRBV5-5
CASTVTGGFEQYF
TGTGCCAGCACCGTGACAGGGGGCTTCGAGCAGTACTTC
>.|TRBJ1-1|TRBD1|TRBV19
CASSIRDRANTEAFF
TGTGCCAGTAGTATTCGGGACAGGGCGAACACTGAAGCTTTCTTT
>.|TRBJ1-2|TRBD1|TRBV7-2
CASSHTGTVYGYTF
TGTGCCAGCAGCCATACCGGGACAGTCTATGGCTACACCTTC
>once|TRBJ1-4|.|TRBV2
CASSEAAGRAVREKLFF
TGTGCCAGCAGTGAAGCGGCAGGGCGGGCTGTGCGTGAAAAACTGTTTTTT
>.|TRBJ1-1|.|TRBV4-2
CASSQTQGPEAFF
TGTGCCAGCAGCCAGACTCAGGGCCCTGAAGCTTTCTTT
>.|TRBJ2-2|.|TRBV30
CAWKGRLGSGELFF
TGTGCCTGGAAAGGCCGACTTGGGTCCGGGGAGCTGTTTTTT
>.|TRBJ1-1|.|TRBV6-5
CASGTYTAEAFF
TGTGCCAGCGGGACTTATACCGCTGAAGCTTTCTTT
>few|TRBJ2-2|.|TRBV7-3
CASSPYRPDTGELFF
TGTGCCAGCAGTCCTTATAGACCGGACACCGGGGAGCTGTTTTTT
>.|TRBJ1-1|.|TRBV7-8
CASSWGTGKTEAFF
TGTGCCAGCAGCTGGGGAACAGGGAAAACTGAAGCTTTCTTT
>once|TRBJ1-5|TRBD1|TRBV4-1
CASSQGQTGSQPQHF
TGCGCCAGCAGCCAAGGGCAGACAGGGAGTCAGCCCCAGCATTTT
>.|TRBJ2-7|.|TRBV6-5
CASSPTGYEQYF
TGTGCCAGCAGCCCGACGGGATACGAGCAGTACTTC
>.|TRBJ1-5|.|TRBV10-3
CAISEGTQGQPQHF
TGTGCCATCAGTGAAGGGACTCAAGGACAGCCCCAGCATTTT
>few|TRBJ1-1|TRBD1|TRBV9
CASSPEGDREAFF
TGTGCCAGCAGCCCCGAAGGGGACAGAGAAGCTTTCTTT
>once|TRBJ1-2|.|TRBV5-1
CASSLDSSYGYTF
TGCGCCAGCAGCTTAGACAGTTCATATGGCTACACCTTC
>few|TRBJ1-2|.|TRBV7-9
CASSLAAQGNGYTF
TGTGCCAGCAGCTTAGCGGCACAGGGCAATGGCTACACCTTC
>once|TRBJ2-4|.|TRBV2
CASSATGTYTKNIQYF
TGTGCCAGCAGTGCAACCGGGACCTACACCAAAAACATTCAGTACTTC
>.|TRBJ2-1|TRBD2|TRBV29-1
CSVEVAGPSNEQFF
TGCAGCGTTGAGGTAGCGGGGCCCAGCAATGAGCAGTTCTTC
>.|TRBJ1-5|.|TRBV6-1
CASSLVPENQPQHF
TGTGCCAGCTCGTTAGTACCGGAAAATCAGCCCCAGCATTTT
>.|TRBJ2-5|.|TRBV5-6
CASSLDRWGQETQYF
TGTGCCAGCAGCTTGGACAGGTGGGGGCAAGAGACCCAGTACTTC
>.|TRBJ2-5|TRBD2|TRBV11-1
CASSLSTGGAETQYF
TGTGCCAGCAGCTTATCCACGGGAGGGGCAGAGACCCAGTACTTC
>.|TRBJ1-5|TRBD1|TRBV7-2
CASSYPGQLYSNQPQHF
TGTGCCAGCAGCTACCCGGGACAGCTGTATAGCAATCAGCCCCAGCATTTT
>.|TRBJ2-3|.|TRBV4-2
CASSLGVGADTQYF
TGTGCCAGCAGCCTCGGGGTTGGGGCAGATACGCAGTATTTT
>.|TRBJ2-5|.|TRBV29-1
CSVGGGQYF
TGCAGCGTTGGGGGAGGCCAGTACTTC
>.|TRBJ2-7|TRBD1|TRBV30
CAWSVKGQGANEQYF
TGTGCCTGGAGTGTAAAGGGGCAGGGGGCAAACGAGCAGTACTTC
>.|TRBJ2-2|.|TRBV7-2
CASSLGGDTGELFF
TGTGCCAGCAGCTTAGGAGGAGACACCGGGGAGCTGTTTTTT
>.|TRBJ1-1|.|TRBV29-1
CSVQPDSGAEAFF
TGCAGCGTTCAACCTGACAGTGGGGCTGAAGCTTTCTTT
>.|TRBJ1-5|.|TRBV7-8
CASIPGAYQDQPQHF
TGTGCCAGCATTCCAGGGGCCTACCAAGATCAGCCCCAGCATTTT
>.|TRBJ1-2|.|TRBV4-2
CASSPRGNYGYTF
TGTGCCAGCAGCCCCCGCGGGAACTATGGCTACACCTTC
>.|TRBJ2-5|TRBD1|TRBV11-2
CASSLGTGMKETQYF
TGTGCCAGCAGCTTAGGGACAGGGATGAAAGAGACCCAGTACTTC
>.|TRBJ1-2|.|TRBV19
CASNDGALSNYGYTF
TGTGCCAGTAATGACGGGGCCCTATCTAACTATGGCTACACCTTC
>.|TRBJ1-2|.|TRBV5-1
CASSLVGDYGYTF
TGCGCCAGCAGCTTGGTCGGGGACTATGGCTACACCTTC
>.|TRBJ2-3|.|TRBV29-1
CSVEDGAPTRGDTQYF
TGCAGCGTTGAAGATGGGGCACCTACACGGGGAGATACGCAGTATTTT
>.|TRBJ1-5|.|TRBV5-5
CASSLDRDRGYSNQPQHF
TGTGCCAGCAGCTTGGATAGGGATCGGGGCTATAGCAATCAGCCCCAGCATTTT
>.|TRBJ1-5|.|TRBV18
CASSQTRDQPQHF
TGTGCCAGCTCACAAACGAGGGATCAGCCCCAGCATTTT
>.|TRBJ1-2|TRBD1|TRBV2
CASSEGTAANYGYTF
TGTGCCAGCAGTGAGGGGACAGCAGCTAACTATGGCTACACCTTC
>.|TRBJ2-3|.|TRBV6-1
CASSEPRRGQGDTQYF
TGTGCCAGCAGTGAACCCAGGCGGGGGCAGGGGGATACGCAGTATTTT
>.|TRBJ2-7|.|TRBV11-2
CASSPRDRLGSYEQYF
TGTGCCAGCAGCCCCCGTGACAGGCTGGGGTCCTACGAGCAGTACTTC
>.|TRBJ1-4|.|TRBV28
CASSFPQEITNEKLFF
TGTGCCAGCAGTTTCCCCCAGGAGATCACTAATGAAAAACTGTTTTTT
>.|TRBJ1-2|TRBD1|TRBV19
CASIMTGTSYGYTF
TGTGCCAGTATTATGACAGGGACAAGCTATGGCTACACCTTC
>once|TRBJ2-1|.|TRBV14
CASSQGEGIYNEQFF
TGTGCCAGCAGCCAAGGTGAGGGTATATACAATGAGCAGTTCTTC
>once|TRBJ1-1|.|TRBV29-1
CSIQTGQANTEAFF
TGCAGCATACAAACGGGGCAGGCGAACACTGAAGCTTTCTTT
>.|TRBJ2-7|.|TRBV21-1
CASSKPRGGNSYEQYF
TGTGCCAGCAGCAAACCACGCGGGGGAAACTCCTACGAGCAGTACTTC